The 11 T cell receptor beta chains given below trace back to one sample, sequenced in a study of blood T cell repertoires in COVID-19. Profiling relied on immunoSEQ multiplex PCR, and the TCRdb table lists in-frame clones only, not all of them. The profile covers about 190,000 clones, with about 88% appearing a single time and 5% to 7.5% taken by the ten largest. The sample comprised peripheral blood. All receptors come from a woman in her thirties or forties who had recovered from COVID-19.

This chain links TRBV6-1 with TRBJ2-3, with 7 bases identical to TRBD2. The V gene's germline CDR1 is MNHNS and CDR2 SASEGT. The CDR3 loop spans 15 amino acids. The V and J ends lost 2 bases and 5 bases, in that order; junction bases with no gene match: 7. CDR3 in DNA: TGTGCCAGCAGTGAACGGGGGACTAAGGGAGATACGCAGTATTTT. Protein: CASSERGTKGDTQYF.

The chain recombines TRBV9 with TRBJ1-5; maybe TRBD1 (5 bases). Trimming removed 3 bases from V and 5 bases from J, with 12 bases in between. Looked up from germline, CDR1 is SGDLS and CDR2 is YYNGEE. CDR3 length equals 14 residues. The CDR3 nucleotides read TGTGCCAGCAGCGCGGACACACACTATCAGCCCCAGCATTTT. This gives the protein CASSADTHYQPQHF.

The chain uses TRBV12-3 or TRBV12-4 and TRBJ2-5; a possible D gene is TRBD1 (6 bases). This CDR3 region has 13 residues. The V end lost 1 base, the J end lost 5 bases, and 8 bases lay between the germline ends. CDR3 DNA: TGTGCCAGCAGTTTAGGGCAGGGGGAGACCCAGTACTTC. Amino acids: CASSLGQGETQYF.

The chain carries TRBV28 and TRBJ2-1, with 10 bases lining up with TRBD2. Trimming took 5 bases from V and 4 from J; bases not matched to a gene: 5. Germline values: CDR1 MDHEN, CDR2 SYDVKM. CDR3 length: 15 amino acids. Written as DNA, the CDR3 is TGTGCCAGCAGTATCACGGGACTAGCGTACAATGAGCAGTTCTTC. Protein: CASSITGLAYNEQFF. Based on the CDR3 plus reference TRBV28 and TRBJ2-1, the full variable domain is DVKVTQSSRYLVKRTGEKVFLECVQDMDHENMFWYRQDPGLGLRLIYFSYDVKMKEKGDIPEGYSVSREKKERFSLILESASTNQTSMYLCASSITGLAYNEQFFGPGTRLTVL.

The V and J genes are TRBV7-8 and TRBJ1-1; D is perhaps TRBD1 (5 bases). The CDR3 runs 15 residues. With 1 base removed from V and 6 bases from J, the gap between germline ends came to 15 bases. Germline assignment: CDR1 SGHVS and CDR2 FQNEAQ. In DNA form, the CDR3 reads TGTGCCAGCAGCTTAGATGAGGGGCGCGGGGCTGAAGCTTTCTTT. It encodes CASSLDEGRGAEAFF.

The V gene is TRBV5-4, the J gene TRBJ2-2; TRBD2 aligns across 8 bases. The CDR3 length is 16 residues. V lost 5 bases to trimming and J lost 1 base; unmatched junction nucleotides: 7. Per germline, CDR1 SGHNT and CDR2 YYREEE (reference sequence). The CDR3 bases are TGTGCCAGCAGTATCCGGACTAGCCGGAACACCGGGGAGCTGTTTTTT. Translating it yields CASSIRTSRNTGELFF.

The chain joins TRBV5-5 to TRBJ2-3; TRBD1 matches at 10 bases. This CDR3 contains 16 residues. The V gene end was trimmed by 0 bases and the J gene end by 4 bases; junction bases not matched to a gene: 5. Germline V lookup: CDR1 SGHKS, CDR2 YYEKEE (reference sequence). CDR3 region: CASSLAKTGGADTQYF. The CDR3 bases are TGTGCCAGCAGCTTGGCGAAGACAGGGGGCGCAGATACGCAGTATTTT.

This clone was observed a few times. The chain links TRBV28 to TRBJ1-5; 8 bases match TRBD1. V gave up 6 bases and J gave up 6 bases; unmatched junction bases: 10. The germline CDR1 and CDR2 sequences are MDHEN and SYDVKM. The CDR3 sequence is 15 residues long. The CDR3 loop reads CASSKTSGGGQPQHF. CDR3 nucleotides: TGTGCCAGCAGCAAAACCTCAGGGGGCGGTCAGCCCCAGCATTTT.

The V gene is TRBV4-3, the J gene TRBJ1-5; D is perhaps TRBD1 (5 bases). Germline V gene lookup returns CDR1 LGHNA and CDR2 YSLEER. CDR3 length: 13 amino acids. V lost 4 bases to trimming and J lost 5 bases, with 9 bases between them. CDR3 loop: CASSPGEDQPQHF. CDR3 nucleotides: TGCGCCAGCAGCCCGGGGGAGGATCAGCCCCAGCATTTT.

The chain is built from TRBV4-3 and TRBJ2-3; TRBD1 agrees at 8 bases. The CDR3 extends over 16 amino acids. Germline CDR1 reads LGHNA; CDR2 reads YSLEER. The V gene end was trimmed by 0 bases and the J gene end by 6 bases; junction bases not matched to a gene: 8. The CDR3 coding sequence is TGCGCCAGCAGCCAAGATGAAGGCAGGGGGCCCGATACGCAGTATTTT. Residues: CASSQDEGRGPDTQYF.

The chain couples TRBV6-5 to TRBJ2-7, with no clear D. The germline V and J ends were trimmed by 4 bases and 4 bases, with 20 bases remaining between them. The CDR3 is 16 amino acids. Germline V lookup: CDR1 MNHEY, CDR2 SVGAGI. CDR3 DNA: TGTGCCAGCAGTTCGCCATCAGGTCCCCTCTTGTACGAGCAGTACTTC. It yields the protein CASSSPSGPLLYEQYF.